Below, 31 T cell receptor beta chains from the same sample are listed, as sequenced in a study of cytomegalovirus exposure and HLA in healthy donors. In the PCR, 60 Vbeta and 13 Jbeta primers were used. TCRdb keeps only in-frame clones here, not all; method: immunoSEQ multiplex PCR. The sample carries roughly 77,000 clones, about three quarters recorded once. Sequenced: PBMCs. These receptors all come from a woman aged 40-49 years in good health and CMV-seropositive.

The rearrangement joins TRBV6-6 to TRBJ1-6, with D perhaps matching TRBD1 (6 bases). The germline V gene encodes CDR1 MNHNY and CDR2 SVGAGI (reference sequence). The CDR3 runs to 15 residues. Deletions cut 0 bases from V and 8 bases from J, with 11 bases between. The CDR3 sequence: CASSYSGDTDSPLHF. CDR3 bases: TGTGCCAGCAGTTACTCTGGGGACACAGATTCACCCCTCCACTTT.

This clone was observed a few times. The chain links TRBV7-2 to TRBJ2-3, with a weak D call TRBD2 (6 bases). This CDR3 comprises 15 residues. The germline V gene has CDR1 SGHTA and CDR2 FQGNSA. The germline V and J ends were trimmed by 1 base and 6 bases, with 14 bases remaining between them. The CDR3 bases are TGTGCCAGCAGCTTAGGAGGGACTCGAGGGGATACGCAGTATTTT. Translation gives CASSLGGTRGDTQYF.

In this sample, this clone turned up once. This rearrangement joins TRBV5-5 to TRBJ1-5; D uncertain. Germline CDR1 reads SGHKS; CDR2 reads YYEKEE (reference sequence). The CDR3 is made up of 15 amino acids. V was cut by 4 bases and J by 5 bases, with 16 bases left in between. This CDR3 is CASSPYGGGDQPQHF. In DNA, the CDR3 is TGTGCCAGCAGCCCCTACGGTGGCGGCGATCAGCCCCAGCATTTT.

This rearrangement joins TRBV7-9 to TRBJ1-5; D is perhaps TRBD1 (5 bases). Germline CDR1 and CDR2: SEHNR and FQNEAQ (reference sequence). This CDR3 is 13 amino acids long. The germline V and J ends were trimmed by 5 bases and 2 bases, with 7 bases remaining between them. The DNA of the CDR3 is TGTGCCAGCAGCGCGGGGGGCAATCAGCCCCAGCATTTT. This codes for CASSAGGNQPQHF.

V usage is TRBV7-6 and J usage is TRBJ2-3; TRBD2 matches at 8 bases. This CDR3 spans 17 amino acids. The trim removed 5 bases at V and 1 base at J, leaving 11 bases unmatched. Germline CDR1 SGHVS, CDR2 FNYEAQ. CDR3 in DNA: TGTGCCAGCAGCCAGGCGGGGGGCCATGCCGGCACAGATACGCAGTATTTT. Its protein is CASSQAGGHAGTDTQYF.

This sequence joins TRBV5-1 and TRBJ2-1; 7 bases are a match to TRBD2. Germline lookup yields CDR1 SGHRS and CDR2 YFSETQ. The CDR3 length is 15 residues. V trimming: 5 bases; J trimming: 8 bases; junction bases outside the gene matches: 13. This CDR3 is CASRSDRAGEDEQFF. In nucleotides, the CDR3 is TGCGCCAGCAGATCGGACCGGGCGGGGGAAGATGAGCAGTTCTTC. Together with reference TRBV5-1 and TRBJ2-1, the CDR3 gives the full variable domain: KAGVTQTPRYLIKTRGQQVTLSCSPISGHRSVSWYQQTPGQGLQFLFEYFSETQRNKGNFPGRFSGRQFSNSRSEMNVSTLELGDSALYLCASRSDRAGEDEQFFGPGTRLTVL.

The chain carries TRBV7-3 and TRBJ2-2; tentatively, D is TRBD2 (6 bases). The CDR3 spans 15 residues. The V and J ends lost 5 bases and 4 bases respectively, with 14 bases between them. Germline CDR1 is SGHTA and CDR2 is FQGTGA. The CDR3 reads CASSAGFLGTGELFF. The DNA of the CDR3 is TGTGCCAGCAGCGCGGGATTCCTCGGCACCGGGGAGCTGTTTTTT.

This clone was detected a few times. V usage is TRBV2 and J usage is TRBJ1-2, with D perhaps matching TRBD1 (6 bases). V lost 8 bases and J lost 4, with 11 bases in between. The V gene's germline CDR1 is SNHLY and CDR2 FYNNEI. The CDR3 runs 12 residues. CDR3 DNA: TGTGCCAGCGTTGACAGGCTCTATGGCTACACCTTC. It codes for CASVDRLYGYTF.

J is TRBJ1-2 and V is TRBV19, with TRBD1 identical over 9 bases. The CDR3 spans 16 residues. Looked up from germline, CDR1 is LNHDA and CDR2 is SQIVND (reference sequence). J lost 8 bases, V lost 1 base, and 11 bases had no gene match. This CDR3 reads CASSIGGTGGAKGYTF. CDR3 bases: TGTGCCAGTAGTATAGGCGGAACAGGGGGCGCCAAGGGCTACACCTTC.

This clone was found a few times. The V and J genes are TRBV7-3 and TRBJ2-1, with a tentative D call TRBD1 (6 bases). The germline CDR1 and CDR2 sequences are SGHTA and FQGTGA. With 5 bases removed from V and 3 bases from J, the gap between germline ends came to 14 bases. The CDR3 is made up of 15 amino acids. The CDR3 DNA reads as TGTGCCAGCAGCCCTCGAATAGGGGGCTACAATGAGCAGTTCTTC. Its protein product is CASSPRIGGYNEQFF.

J is TRBJ2-7 and V is TRBV29-1; 8 bases align to TRBD1. The germline V gene has CDR1 SQVTM and CDR2 ANQGSEA. With 3 bases clipped from V and 7 bases from J, the junction kept 14 bases outside the gene matches. The CDR3 is 15 residues long. CDR3 sequence: CSVEVHRSDRVEQYF. The DNA for the CDR3 is TGCAGCGTTGAGGTACACCGTTCGGACAGGGTTGAGCAGTACTTC.

The chain is built from TRBV5-5 and TRBJ2-1, with D tentatively TRBD1 (6 bases). Trimming took 0 bases from V and 4 from J, leaving 17 bases between them. CDR1 and CDR2 (germline): SGHKS, YYEKEE (reference sequence). This CDR3 contains 17 residues. The CDR3 loop is CASSLEVGQGIYNEQFF. The CDR3 DNA sequence: TGTGCCAGCAGCTTGGAGGTGGGGCAGGGGATTTACAATGAGCAGTTCTTC.

This clone occurred a few times. The chain recombines TRBV19 with TRBJ2-7; possibly TRBD2 for D (5 bases). Trimming cost V 9 bases and J 4 bases, with 16 bases left between them. This CDR3 comprises 13 residues. Per the germline V gene, CDR1 is LNHDA and CDR2 is SQIVND (reference sequence). The CDR3 DNA follows: TGTGCCAGCTCCCAGCGGCCCCCATACGAGCAGTACTTC. It codes for CASSQRPPYEQYF. Full variable domain (remainder filled in from reference TRBV19 and TRBJ2-7): DGGITQSPKYLFRKEGQNVTLSCEQNLNHDAMYWYRQDPGQGLRLIYYSQIVNDFQKGDIAEGYSVSREKKESFPLTVTSAQKNPTAFYLCASSQRPPYEQYFGPGTRLTVT.

The chain couples TRBV4-3 to TRBJ1-4; D is possibly TRBD1 (6 bases). Germline lookup yields CDR1 LGHNA and CDR2 YSLEER. V was cut by 1 base and J by 4 bases, with 7 bases left in between. The CDR3 spans 14 residues. CDR3 DNA sequence: TGCGCCAGCAGCCAAGGGACAGTTAATGAAAAACTGTTTTTT. Amino acid sequence: CASSQGTVNEKLFF.

V gene TRBV6-4 combines with J gene TRBJ2-1, with D tentatively TRBD1 (6 bases). Trimming shortened V by 2 bases and J by 5 bases, and 7 bases separated the two germline ends. Germline V gene data show CDR1 as MRHNA and CDR2 as SNTAGT. The CDR3 covers 13 residues. CDR3 sequence (DNA): TGTGCCAGCAGTGACCGGGACAACAATGAGCAGTTCTTC. It yields the protein CASSDRDNNEQFF.

There are a few counts of this clone. This sequence joins TRBV7-9 and TRBJ1-5; 9 positions match TRBD1. The CDR3 loop spans 17 amino acids. V lost 3 bases and J lost 0; bases outside the gene matches: 6. Germline V gene sequence: CDR1 SEHNR, CDR2 FQNEAQ (reference sequence). CDR3 sequence: CASSFTGGAGSNQPQHF. CDR3 bases: TGTGCCAGCAGCTTTACAGGGGGCGCGGGTAGCAATCAGCCCCAGCATTTT. The full variable domain, its missing parts supplied by reference TRBV7-9 and TRBJ1-5, is DTGVSQNPRHKITKRGQNVTFRCDPISEHNRLYWYRQTLGQGPEFLTYFQNEAQLEKSRLLSDRFSAERPKGSFSTLEIQRTEQGDSAMYLCASSFTGGAGSNQPQHFGDGTRLSIL.

CDR3 sequence (DNA): TGCGCCAGCTGCGAACAGCGGAGCTCCTACAATGAGCAGTTCTTC. As protein: CASCEQRSSYNEQFF. The J gene is TRBJ2-1, the V gene TRBV5-1; D might be TRBD2 (5 bases). Germline assignment: CDR1 SGHRS and CDR2 YFSETQ. V shed 7 bases and J shed 0 bases, with 14 bases lying between them. The CDR3 runs to 15 residues. The full variable domain, in which reference TRBV5-1 and TRBJ2-1 provide the parts outside the CDR3, is KAGVTQTPRYLIKTRGQQVTLSCSPISGHRSVSWYQQTPGQGLQFLFEYFSETQRNKGNFPGRFSGRQFSNSRSEMNVSTLELGDSALYLCASCEQRSSYNEQFFGPGTRLTVL.

Only one count was recorded for this clone. The CDR3 coding sequence is TGTGCCACCAGCAGCAGACAGGGCTCTCAGCCCCAGCATTTT. It translates to CATSSRQGSQPQHF. This chain joins TRBV15 and TRBJ1-5; 7 positions match TRBD1. The CDR3 has 14 amino acids. With V trimmed by 3 bases and J by 6 bases, 5 bases remained unmatched. The germline CDR1 and CDR2 sequences are LNHNV and YYDKDF (reference sequence).

The V and J genes are TRBV5-1 and TRBJ2-6; D is unclear. The CDR3 spans 15 residues. Germline lookup yields CDR1 SGHRS and CDR2 YFSETQ. With 7 bases removed from V and 0 bases from J, the gap between germline ends came to 11 bases. Here the CDR3 reads CASALSRSGANVLTF. The CDR3 DNA reads as TGCGCCAGCGCCCTATCGCGCTCTGGGGCCAACGTCCTGACTTTC. Using reference TRBV5-1 and TRBJ2-6 for the parts outside the CDR3, the full variable domain is KAGVTQTPRYLIKTRGQQVTLSCSPISGHRSVSWYQQTPGQGLQFLFEYFSETQRNKGNFPGRFSGRQFSNSRSEMNVSTLELGDSALYLCASALSRSGANVLTFGAGSRLTVL.

About this clone: Germline is not matched at one junction end, which may reflect a read error. The chain has TRBV20-1 and TRBJ1-2; no reliable D call. Germline CDR1 DFQATT, CDR2 SNEGSKA (reference sequence). CDR3 size: 11 residues. CDR3 residues: CSARAGSLEAF. As DNA, the CDR3 is TGCAGTGCTAGGGCGGGGTCTCTCGAGGCCTTC.

The V and J genes are TRBV2 and TRBJ1-5; TRBD1 agrees at 10 bases. The CDR3 covers 13 residues. Looked up from germline, CDR1 is SNHLY and CDR2 is FYNNEI. Trimming at V came to 6 bases and at J to 5 bases, leaving 1 base not matched to a gene. CDR3 sequence: CASRDRGDQPQHF. The CDR3 DNA follows: TGTGCCAGCAGGGACAGGGGGGATCAGCCCCAGCATTTT.

A few counts support this clone. V and J are TRBV9 and TRBJ1-2, with 7 bases aligning to TRBD1. J lost 8 bases, V lost 0 bases, and 7 bases had no gene match. CDR1 and CDR2 from the germline V gene are SGDLS and YYNGEE. The CDR3 consists of 14 residues. In DNA, the CDR3 is TGTGCCAGCAGCGTAGCTACAGGGGAATGGGGCTACACCTTC. This translates into CASSVATGEWGYTF.

The chain recombines TRBV7-6 with TRBJ1-1; TRBD1 is a possible D gene (5 bases). V shed 5 bases and J shed 10 bases, with 23 bases lying between them. Germline lookup yields CDR1 SGHVS and CDR2 FNYEAQ. The CDR3 sequence is 15 residues long. The CDR3 DNA is TGTGCCAGCAGCGAGGACAATGTGAGAATAGGACGAGCTTTCTTT. It yields the protein CASSEDNVRIGRAFF.

The chain employs TRBV29-1 and TRBJ1-1; tentative D call: TRBD1 (5 bases). Germline CDR1 SQVTM, CDR2 ANQGSEA. This CDR3 spans 13 amino acids. V was shortened by 0 bases and J by 1 base, with 6 bases between the two germline ends. CDR3 bases: TGCAGCGTTGAAGACAGGGCGAACACTGAAGCTTTCTTT. Its protein product is CSVEDRANTEAFF.

This clone was detected only a few times. The V call is TRBV7-6, the J call TRBJ2-7; TRBD2 is a possible D gene (6 bases). With 5 bases removed from V and 3 bases from J, the gap between germline ends came to 14 bases. The CDR3 sequence is 14 residues long. Germline V gene sequence: CDR1 SGHVS, CDR2 FNYEAQ. The CDR3 protein is CASSPTRSDYEQYF. The CDR3 DNA is TGTGCCAGCAGCCCGACTAGGTCGGACTACGAGCAGTACTTC. Drawing the rest from reference TRBV7-6 and TRBJ2-7, the complete variable domain is GAGVSQSPRYKVTKRGQDVALRCDPISGHVSLYWYRQALGQGPEFLTYFNYEAQQDKSGLPNDRFSAERPEGSISTLTIQRTEQRDSAMYRCASSPTRSDYEQYFGPGTRLTVT.

V usage is TRBV2 and J usage is TRBJ1-5, with D possibly matching TRBD1 (6 bases). V was cut by 3 bases and J by 7 bases, with 7 bases left in between. Germline loops: CDR1 SNHLY, CDR2 FYNNEI. This CDR3 comprises 12 residues. The CDR3, as DNA: TGTGCCAGCAGTGAGCAGGGGCAGCCCCAGCATTTT. Its protein is CASSEQGQPQHF.

The gene calls are TRBV19 and TRBJ2-5; tentatively, D is TRBD1 (8 bases). The CDR3 covers 16 residues. The V end was cut by 6 bases, the J end by 2 bases, with 19 bases between. Germline V CDR1 and CDR2: LNHDA, SQIVND (reference sequence). CDR3 residues: CASSLFTGGGQETQYF. Here the CDR3 DNA reads TGTGCCAGTAGCCTATTCACAGGGGGGGGACAAGAGACCCAGTACTTC.

The chain joins TRBV7-9 to TRBJ2-5; D may be TRBD2 (6 bases). The CDR3 consists of 14 residues. V lost 6 bases and J lost 6, with 17 bases in between. Germline V CDR1 and CDR2: SEHNR, FQNEAQ (reference sequence). CDR3 in amino acids: CASSTSQVGQTQYF. The DNA for the CDR3 is TGTGCCAGCAGTACTAGCCAGGTTGGGCAGACCCAGTACTTC.

This clone was picked up one time. The V call is TRBV10-1, the J call TRBJ1-5; possibly TRBD1 for D (6 bases). V shed 5 bases and J shed 11 bases, with 16 bases lying between them. The CDR3 is 13 residues long. Germline CDR1 reads WNHNN; CDR2 reads SYGVQD (reference sequence). The DNA of the CDR3 is TGCGCCAGCAGTAGCCAACCCACAGGGTCCCAGCATTTT. Amino acid sequence: CASSSQPTGSQHF.

The chain couples TRBV29-1 to TRBJ1-5, with D possibly matching TRBD1 (6 bases). This CDR3 comprises 13 residues. Germline V gene sequence: CDR1 SQVTM, CDR2 ANQGSEA. V lost 4 bases and J 5 bases, leaving 12 bases between the germline ends. CDR3 coding DNA: TGCAGCGTTGGGGGGGGCCCCGATCAGCCCCAGCATTTT. Protein: CSVGGGPDQPQHF.

V and J are TRBV7-2 and TRBJ2-2; a weak D match, TRBD2 (7 bases). The V end lost 6 bases, the J end lost 6 bases, and 11 bases lay between the germline ends. This CDR3 spans 13 amino acids. Germline assignment: CDR1 SGHTA and CDR2 FQGNSA. CDR3 residues: CASSSGGPGELFF. CDR3 in DNA: TGTGCCAGCAGTTCGGGGGGCCCCGGGGAGCTGTTTTTT. The full variable domain, its missing parts supplied by reference TRBV7-2 and TRBJ2-2, is GAGVSQSPSNKVTEKGKDVELRCDPISGHTALYWYRQSLGQGLEFLIYFQGNSAPDKSGLPSDRFSAERTGGSVSTLTIQRTQQEDSAVYLCASSSGGPGELFFGEGSRLTVL.